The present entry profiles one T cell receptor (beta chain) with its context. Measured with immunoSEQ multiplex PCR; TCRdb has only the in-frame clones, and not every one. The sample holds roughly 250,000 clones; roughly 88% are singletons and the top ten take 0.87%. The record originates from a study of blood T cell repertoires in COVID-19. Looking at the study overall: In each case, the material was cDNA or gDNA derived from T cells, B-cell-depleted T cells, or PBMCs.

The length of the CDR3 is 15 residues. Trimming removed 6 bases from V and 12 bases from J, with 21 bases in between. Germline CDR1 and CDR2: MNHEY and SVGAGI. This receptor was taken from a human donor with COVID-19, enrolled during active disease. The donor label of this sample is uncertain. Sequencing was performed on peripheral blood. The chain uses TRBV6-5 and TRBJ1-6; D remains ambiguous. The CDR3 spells CASSWEAAHLVPLHF. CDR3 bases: TGTGCCAGCAGCTGGGAGGCGGCTCACTTGGTACCCCTCCACTTT.